This T cell receptor beta chain was recovered during a study of cytomegalovirus exposure and HLA in healthy donors. The CDR3 loop spans 19 amino acids. This clone was picked up one time. Its specificity is unknown. The primer mix had 60 Vbeta and 13 Jbeta primers. In the source study's methods: Counted up in a later analysis, unique TCR beta chains came to about 83 million, with around 12 million shared. Libraries were prepared by immunoSEQ multiplex PCR; TCRdb keeps only in-frame clonotypes and omits some of them. V, J and clone size are those of that table, while D and trimming were read from the DNA. The repertoire consists of 100,000 to 150,000 clones, with 75% to 85% occurring once and the leading ten covering 2.5% to 3%. Findings and limits, study-wide: Sequencing artifact likely explains a cluster of highly shared sequence variants. The study flagged around 150 TCR beta chains as cytomegalovirus-associated.

The source material was PBMCs. The J gene is TRBJ2-2, the V gene TRBV21-1; the D call in the table, TRBD2, was not verified against the DNA. TRBV21-1 is marked as a pseudogene. This receptor was obtained from a man under 40 in good health and CMV-seronegative. CDR3 bases: TGTGCCAGCAGCACCTGTAGCGGGAGGGAAGTCGCGAACACCGGGGAGCTGTTTTTT. Translated: CASSTCSGREVANTGELFF.